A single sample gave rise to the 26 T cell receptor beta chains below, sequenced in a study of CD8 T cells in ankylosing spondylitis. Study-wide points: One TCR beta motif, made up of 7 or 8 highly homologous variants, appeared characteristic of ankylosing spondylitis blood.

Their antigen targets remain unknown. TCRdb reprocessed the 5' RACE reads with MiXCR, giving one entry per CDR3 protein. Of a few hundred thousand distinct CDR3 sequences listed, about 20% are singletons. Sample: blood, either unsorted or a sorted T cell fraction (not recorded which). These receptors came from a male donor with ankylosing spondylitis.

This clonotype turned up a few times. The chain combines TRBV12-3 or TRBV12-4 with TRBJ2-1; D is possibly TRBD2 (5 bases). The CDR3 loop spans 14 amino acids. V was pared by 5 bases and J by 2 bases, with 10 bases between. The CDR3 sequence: CASSTSSPYNEQFF. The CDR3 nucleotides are TGTGCCAGCAGTACCTCTAGCCCCTACAATGAGCAGTTCTTC.

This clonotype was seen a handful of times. The CDR3 DNA reads TGTGCCAGCAGCGTAACCGGGACTAGCGGGAGGGTAGGTGAGCAGTTCTTC. It specifies CASSVTGTSGRVGEQFF. The chain recombines TRBV9 with TRBJ2-1, with 16 positions matching TRBD2. The CDR3 length is 17 residues. V trimming: 1 base; J trimming: 9 bases; junction bases outside the gene matches: 7. CDR1 is SGDLS and CDR2 is YYNGEE in the germline V gene.

DNA of the CDR3: TGTGCCAGCAGACCCGGGACTAGCAGGGGGGAGCTGTTTTTT. Translated: CASRPGTSRGELFF. The chain combines TRBV6-1 with TRBJ2-2; 9 bases are a match to TRBD2. CDR1 is MNHNS, CDR2 SASEGT, per germline. V dropped 6 bases and J dropped 8; count of bases not matched to a gene: 7. The CDR3 contains 14 residues.

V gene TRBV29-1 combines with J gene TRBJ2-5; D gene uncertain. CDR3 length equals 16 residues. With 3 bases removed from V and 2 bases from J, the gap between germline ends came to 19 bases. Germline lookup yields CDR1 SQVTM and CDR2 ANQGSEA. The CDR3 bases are TGCAGCGTTGATTATATCGTCTGGGCCTCGCAAGAGACCCAGTACTTC. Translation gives CSVDYIVWASQETQYF.

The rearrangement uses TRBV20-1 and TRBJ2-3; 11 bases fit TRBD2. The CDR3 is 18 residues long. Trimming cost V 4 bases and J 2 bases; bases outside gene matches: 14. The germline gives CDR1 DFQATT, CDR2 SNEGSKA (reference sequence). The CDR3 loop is CSATALAGVGGLTDTQYF. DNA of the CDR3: TGCAGTGCTACTGCACTAGCGGGAGTGGGGGGCCTCACAGATACGCAGTATTTT.

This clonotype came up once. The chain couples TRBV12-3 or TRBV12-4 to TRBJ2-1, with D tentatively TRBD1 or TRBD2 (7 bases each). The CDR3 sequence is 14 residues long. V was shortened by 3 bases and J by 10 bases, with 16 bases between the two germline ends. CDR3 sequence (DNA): TGTGCCAGCAGTTTCGTGGCGCAGGGGGGGGAGCAGTTCTTC. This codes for CASSFVAQGGEQFF.

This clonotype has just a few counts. CDR3 coding DNA: TGCGCCAGCAGCCAAGAAGGGACCCCTGGGGCGAATCAGCCCCAGCATTTT. It codes for CASSQEGTPGANQPQHF. This sequence joins TRBV4-3 and TRBJ1-5; possible D gene TRBD1, 5 bases. The CDR3 is made up of 17 amino acids. V shed 0 bases and J shed 4 bases, with 16 bases lying between them. Germline lookup yields CDR1 LGHNA and CDR2 YSLEER.

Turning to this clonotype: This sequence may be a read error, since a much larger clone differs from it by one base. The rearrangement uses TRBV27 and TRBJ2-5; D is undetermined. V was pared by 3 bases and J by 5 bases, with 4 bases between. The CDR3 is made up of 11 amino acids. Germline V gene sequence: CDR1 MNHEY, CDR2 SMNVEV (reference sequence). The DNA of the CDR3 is TGTGCCAGCAGTTTTTACGAGACCCAGTACTTC. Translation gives CASSFYETQYF.

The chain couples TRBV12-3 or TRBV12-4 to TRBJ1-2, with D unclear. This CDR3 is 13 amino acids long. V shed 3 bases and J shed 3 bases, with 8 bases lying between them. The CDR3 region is CASSFRQDYGYTF. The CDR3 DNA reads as TGTGCCAGCAGTTTTAGACAAGACTATGGCTACACCTTC.

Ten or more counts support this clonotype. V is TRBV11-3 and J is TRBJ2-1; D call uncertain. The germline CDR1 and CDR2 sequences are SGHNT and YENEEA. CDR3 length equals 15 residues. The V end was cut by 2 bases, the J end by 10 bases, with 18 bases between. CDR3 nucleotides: TGTGCCAGCAGCTTATCTGGGCCTTCGGTCCGCGAGCAGTTCTTC. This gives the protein CASSLSGPSVREQFF. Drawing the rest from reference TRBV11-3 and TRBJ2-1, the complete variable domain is EAGVVQSPRYKIIEKKQPVAFWCNPISGHNTLYWYLQNLGQGPELLIRYENEEAVDDSQLPKDRFSAERLKGVDSTLKIQPAELGDSAVYLCASSLSGPSVREQFFGPGTRLTVL.

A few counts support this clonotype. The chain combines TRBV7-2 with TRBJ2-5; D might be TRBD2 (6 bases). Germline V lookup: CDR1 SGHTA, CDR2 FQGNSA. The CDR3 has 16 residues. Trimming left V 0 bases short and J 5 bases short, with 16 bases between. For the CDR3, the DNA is TGTGCCAGCAGCTTAGCGGCCAGCGGGTCCTGGGAGACCCAGTACTTC. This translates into CASSLAASGSWETQYF.

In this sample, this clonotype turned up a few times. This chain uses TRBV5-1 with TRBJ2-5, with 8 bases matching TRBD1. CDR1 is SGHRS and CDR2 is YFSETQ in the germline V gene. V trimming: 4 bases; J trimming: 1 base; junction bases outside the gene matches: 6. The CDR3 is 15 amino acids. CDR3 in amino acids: CASSGGTGVQETQYF. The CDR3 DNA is TGCGCCAGCAGCGGCGGGACAGGAGTCCAAGAGACCCAGTACTTC.

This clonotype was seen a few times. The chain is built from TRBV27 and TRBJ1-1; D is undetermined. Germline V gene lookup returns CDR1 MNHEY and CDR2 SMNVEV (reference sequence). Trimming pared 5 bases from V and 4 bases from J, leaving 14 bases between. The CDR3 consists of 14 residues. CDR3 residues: CASSPNVRGTEAFF. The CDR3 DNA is TGTGCCAGCAGTCCCAACGTGCGGGGCACTGAAGCTTTCTTT.

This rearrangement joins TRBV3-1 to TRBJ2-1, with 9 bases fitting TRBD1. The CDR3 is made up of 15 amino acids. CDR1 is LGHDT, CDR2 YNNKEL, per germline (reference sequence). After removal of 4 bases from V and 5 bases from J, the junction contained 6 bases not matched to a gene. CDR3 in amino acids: CASSLPGQGNNEQFF. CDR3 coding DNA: TGTGCCAGCAGCCTCCCGGGACAGGGTAACAATGAGCAGTTCTTC.

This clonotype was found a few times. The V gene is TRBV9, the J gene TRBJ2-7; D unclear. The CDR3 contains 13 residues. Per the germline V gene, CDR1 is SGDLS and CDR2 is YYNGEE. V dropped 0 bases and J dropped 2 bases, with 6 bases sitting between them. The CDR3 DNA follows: TGTGCCAGCAGCGTAGCTCGACCCTACGAGCAGTACTTC. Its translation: CASSVARPYEQYF.

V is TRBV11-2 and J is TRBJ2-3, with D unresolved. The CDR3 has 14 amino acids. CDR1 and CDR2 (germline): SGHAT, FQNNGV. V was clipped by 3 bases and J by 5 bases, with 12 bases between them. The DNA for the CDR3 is TGTGCCAGCAGCTTTCAGATGAAAGTAGATACGCAGTATTTT. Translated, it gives CASSFQMKVDTQYF.

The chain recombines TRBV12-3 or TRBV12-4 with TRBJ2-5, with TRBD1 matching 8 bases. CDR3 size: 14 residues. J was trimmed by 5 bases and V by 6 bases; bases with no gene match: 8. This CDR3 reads CASRARGLLETQYF. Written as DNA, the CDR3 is TGTGCCAGCAGGGCCAGGGGGCTACTTGAGACCCAGTACTTC.

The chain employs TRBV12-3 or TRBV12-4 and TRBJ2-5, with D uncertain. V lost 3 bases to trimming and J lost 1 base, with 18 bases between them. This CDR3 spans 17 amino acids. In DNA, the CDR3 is TGTGCCAGCAGTTTCCGGACGGCAGTCAGTCTCCAAGAGACCCAGTACTTC. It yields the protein CASSFRTAVSLQETQYF.

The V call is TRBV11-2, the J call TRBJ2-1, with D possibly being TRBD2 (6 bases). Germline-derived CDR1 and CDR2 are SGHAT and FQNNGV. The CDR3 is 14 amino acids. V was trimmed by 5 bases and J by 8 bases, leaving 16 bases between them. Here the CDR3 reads CASSIGTAWDEQFF. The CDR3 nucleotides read TGTGCCAGCAGCATTGGGACTGCGTGGGATGAGCAGTTCTTC.

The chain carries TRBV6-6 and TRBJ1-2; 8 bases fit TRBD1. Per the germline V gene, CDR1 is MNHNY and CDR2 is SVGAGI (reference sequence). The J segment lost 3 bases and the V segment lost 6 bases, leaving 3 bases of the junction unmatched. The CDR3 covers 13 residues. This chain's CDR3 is CASSPQGDYGYTF. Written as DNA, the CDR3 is TGTGCCAGCAGCCCACAGGGGGACTATGGCTACACCTTC.

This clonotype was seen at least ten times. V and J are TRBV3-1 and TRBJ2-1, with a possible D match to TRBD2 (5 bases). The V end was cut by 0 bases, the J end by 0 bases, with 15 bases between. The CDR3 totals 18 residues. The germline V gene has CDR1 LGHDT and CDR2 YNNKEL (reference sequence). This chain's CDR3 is CASSQDRLRRSSYNEQFF. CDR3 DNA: TGTGCCAGCAGCCAAGATAGGTTGAGGAGGAGCTCCTACAATGAGCAGTTCTTC.

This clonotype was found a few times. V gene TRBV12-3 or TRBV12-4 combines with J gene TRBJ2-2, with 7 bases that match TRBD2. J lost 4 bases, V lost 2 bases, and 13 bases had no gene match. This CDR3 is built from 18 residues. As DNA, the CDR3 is TGTGCCAGCAGTTTAAGGGGATACGGCGGGAGTCCCACCGGGGAGCTGTTTTTT. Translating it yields CASSLRGYGGSPTGELFF.

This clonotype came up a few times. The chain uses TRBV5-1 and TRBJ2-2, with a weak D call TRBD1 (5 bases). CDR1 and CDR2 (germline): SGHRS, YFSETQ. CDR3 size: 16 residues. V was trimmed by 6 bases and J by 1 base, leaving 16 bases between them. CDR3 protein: CASTGIQELNTGELFF. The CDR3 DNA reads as TGCGCCAGCACTGGAATACAGGAGTTGAACACCGGGGAGCTGTTTTTT.

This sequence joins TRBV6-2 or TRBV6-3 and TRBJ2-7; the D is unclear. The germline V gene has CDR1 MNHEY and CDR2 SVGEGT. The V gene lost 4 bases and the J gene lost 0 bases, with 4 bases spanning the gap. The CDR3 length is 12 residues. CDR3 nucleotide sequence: TGTGCCAGCAGTTGGAACTCCTACGAGCAGTACTTC. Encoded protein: CASSWNSYEQYF.

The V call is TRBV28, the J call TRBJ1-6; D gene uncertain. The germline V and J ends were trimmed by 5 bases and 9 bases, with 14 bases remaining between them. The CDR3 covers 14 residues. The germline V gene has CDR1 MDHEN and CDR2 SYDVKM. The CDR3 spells CASSEARGGSPLHF. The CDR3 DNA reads TGTGCCAGCAGTGAGGCTCGGGGAGGTTCACCCCTCCACTTT.

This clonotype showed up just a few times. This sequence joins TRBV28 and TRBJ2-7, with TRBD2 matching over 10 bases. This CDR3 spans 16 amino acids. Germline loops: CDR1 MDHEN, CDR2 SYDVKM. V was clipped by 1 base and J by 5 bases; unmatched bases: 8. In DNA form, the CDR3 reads TGTGCCAGCAGTTTATATGCTAGCGGGAGATCCAACGAGCAGTACTTC. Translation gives CASSLYASGRSNEQYF.